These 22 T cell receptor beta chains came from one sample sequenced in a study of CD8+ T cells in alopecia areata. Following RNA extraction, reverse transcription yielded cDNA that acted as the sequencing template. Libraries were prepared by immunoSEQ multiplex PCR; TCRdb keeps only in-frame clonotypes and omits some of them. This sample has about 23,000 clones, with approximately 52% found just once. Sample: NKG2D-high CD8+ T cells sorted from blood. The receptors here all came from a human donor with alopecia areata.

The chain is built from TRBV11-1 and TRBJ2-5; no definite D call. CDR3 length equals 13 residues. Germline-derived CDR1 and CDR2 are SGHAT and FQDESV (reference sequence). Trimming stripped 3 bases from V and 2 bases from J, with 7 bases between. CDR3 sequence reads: CASSFLGQETQYF. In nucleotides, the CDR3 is TGTGCCAGCAGCTTCCTGGGACAAGAGACCCAGTACTTC.

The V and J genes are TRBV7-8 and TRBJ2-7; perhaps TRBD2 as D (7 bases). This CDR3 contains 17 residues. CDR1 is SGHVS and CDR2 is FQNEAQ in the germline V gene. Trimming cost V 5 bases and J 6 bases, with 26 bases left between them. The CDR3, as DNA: TGTGCCAGCAGCCCCCCTGGGGGCAGCGCGGGAGAGTTCGAGCAGTACTTC. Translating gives CASSPPGGSAGEFEQYF.

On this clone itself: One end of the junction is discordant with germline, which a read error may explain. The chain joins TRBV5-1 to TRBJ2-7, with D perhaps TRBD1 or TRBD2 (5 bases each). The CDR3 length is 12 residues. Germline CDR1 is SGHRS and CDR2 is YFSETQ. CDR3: CASSQGDYEKYF. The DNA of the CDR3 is TGCGCCAGCAGCCAGGGAGACTACGAGAAGTACTTC.

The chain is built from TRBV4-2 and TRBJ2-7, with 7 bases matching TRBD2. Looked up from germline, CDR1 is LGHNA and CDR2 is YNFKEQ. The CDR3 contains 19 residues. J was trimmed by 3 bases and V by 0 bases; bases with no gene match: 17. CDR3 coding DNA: TGTGCCAGCAGCCAAGACCCCCTCGTTTGGGCGGGGGAAAACTACGAGCAGTACTTC. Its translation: CASSQDPLVWAGENYEQYF.

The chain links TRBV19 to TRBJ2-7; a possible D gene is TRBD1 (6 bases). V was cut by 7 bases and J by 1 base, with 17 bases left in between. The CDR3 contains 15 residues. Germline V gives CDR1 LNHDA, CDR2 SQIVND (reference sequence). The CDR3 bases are TGTGCCAGTACCTTTGGGCAGGGGCTTTCCTACGAGCAGTACTTC. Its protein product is CASTFGQGLSYEQYF. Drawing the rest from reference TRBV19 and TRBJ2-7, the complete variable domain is DGGITQSPKYLFRKEGQNVTLSCEQNLNHDAMYWYRQDPGQGLRLIYYSQIVNDFQKGDIAEGYSVSREKKESFPLTVTSAQKNPTAFYLCASTFGQGLSYEQYFGPGTRLTVT.

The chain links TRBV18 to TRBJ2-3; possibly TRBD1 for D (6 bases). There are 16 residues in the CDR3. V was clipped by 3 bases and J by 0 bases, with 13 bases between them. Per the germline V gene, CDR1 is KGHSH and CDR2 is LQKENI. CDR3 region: CASSPTGQTSTDTQYF. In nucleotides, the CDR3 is TGTGCCAGCTCACCGACGGGACAAACCAGCACAGATACGCAGTATTTT.

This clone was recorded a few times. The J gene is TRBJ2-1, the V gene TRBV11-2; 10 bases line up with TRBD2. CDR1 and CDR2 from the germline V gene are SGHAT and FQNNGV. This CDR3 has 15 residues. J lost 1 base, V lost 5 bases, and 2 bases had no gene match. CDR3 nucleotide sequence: TGTGCCAGCAGCCGGACTAGCGGTTCCTACAATGAGCAGTTCTTC. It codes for CASSRTSGSYNEQFF. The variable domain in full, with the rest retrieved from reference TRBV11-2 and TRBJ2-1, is EAGVAQSPRYKIIEKRQSVAFWCNPISGHATLYWYQQILGQGPKLLIQFQNNGVVDDSQLPKDRFSAERLKGVDSTLKIQPAKLEDSAVYLCASSRTSGSYNEQFFGPGTRLTVL.

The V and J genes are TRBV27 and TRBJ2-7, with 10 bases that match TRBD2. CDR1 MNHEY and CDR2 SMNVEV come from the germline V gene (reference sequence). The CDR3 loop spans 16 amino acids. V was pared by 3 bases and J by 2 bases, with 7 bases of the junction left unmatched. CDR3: CASSFSGTSVAYEQYF. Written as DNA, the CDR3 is TGTGCCAGCAGTTTTTCGGGGACTAGCGTTGCCTACGAGCAGTACTTC.

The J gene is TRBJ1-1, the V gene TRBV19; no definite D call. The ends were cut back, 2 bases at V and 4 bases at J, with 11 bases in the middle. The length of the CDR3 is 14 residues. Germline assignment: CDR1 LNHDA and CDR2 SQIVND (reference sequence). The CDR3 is CASSIWEESTEAFF. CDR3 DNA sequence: TGTGCCAGTAGTATATGGGAGGAGAGCACTGAAGCTTTCTTT.

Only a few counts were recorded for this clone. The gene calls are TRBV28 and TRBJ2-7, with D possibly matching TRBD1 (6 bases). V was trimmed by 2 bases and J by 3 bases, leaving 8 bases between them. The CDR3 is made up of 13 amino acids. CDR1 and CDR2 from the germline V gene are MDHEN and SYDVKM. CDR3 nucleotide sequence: TGTGCCAGCAGTTTAGCGGACAGCTACGAGCAGTACTTC. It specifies CASSLADSYEQYF.

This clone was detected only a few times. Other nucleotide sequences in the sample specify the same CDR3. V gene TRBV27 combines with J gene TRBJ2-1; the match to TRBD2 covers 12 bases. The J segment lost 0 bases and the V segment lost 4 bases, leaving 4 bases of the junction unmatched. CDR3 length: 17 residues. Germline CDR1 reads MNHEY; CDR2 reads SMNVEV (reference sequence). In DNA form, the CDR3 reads TGTGCCAGCAGTTCCATGACTAGCGGGAGCTCCTACAATGAGCAGTTCTTC. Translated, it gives CASSSMTSGSSYNEQFF.

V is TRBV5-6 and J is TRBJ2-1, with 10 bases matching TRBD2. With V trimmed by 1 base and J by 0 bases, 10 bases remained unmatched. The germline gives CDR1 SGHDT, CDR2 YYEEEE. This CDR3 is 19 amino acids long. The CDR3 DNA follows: TGTGCCAGCAGCTTGTTTGCTAGCGGGGGTCTTAGCTCCTACAATGAGCAGTTCTTC. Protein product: CASSLFASGGLSSYNEQFF.

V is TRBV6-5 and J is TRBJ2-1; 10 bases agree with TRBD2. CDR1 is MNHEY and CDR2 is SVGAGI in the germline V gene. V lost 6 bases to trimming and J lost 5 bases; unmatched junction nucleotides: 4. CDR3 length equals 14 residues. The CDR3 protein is CASRAGGPHNEQFF. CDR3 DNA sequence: TGTGCCAGCAGAGCGGGAGGGCCTCACAATGAGCAGTTCTTC.

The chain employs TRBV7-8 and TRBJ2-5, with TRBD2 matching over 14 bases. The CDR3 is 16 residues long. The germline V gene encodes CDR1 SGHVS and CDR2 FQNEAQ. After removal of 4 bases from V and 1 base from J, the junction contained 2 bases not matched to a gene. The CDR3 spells CASSSGTSGSQETQYF. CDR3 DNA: TGTGCCAGCAGCTCCGGGACTAGCGGGAGCCAAGAGACCCAGTACTTC.

In DNA, the CDR3 is TGTGCCAGCAGCCTTGCGGGGGCGGGAGATACGCAGTATTTT. Its protein is CASSLAGAGDTQYF. The J gene is TRBJ2-3, the V gene TRBV14, with a possible D match to TRBD2 (7 bases). Germline CDR1 and CDR2: SGHDN and FVKESK. The V and J ends lost 4 bases and 5 bases respectively, with 13 bases between them. CDR3 length equals 14 residues.

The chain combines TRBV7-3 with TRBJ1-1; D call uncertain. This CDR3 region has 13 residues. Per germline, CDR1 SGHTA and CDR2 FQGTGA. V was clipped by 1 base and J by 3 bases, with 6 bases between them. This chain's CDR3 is CASSLSLDTEAFF. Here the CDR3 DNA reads TGTGCCAGCAGCTTAAGTTTGGACACTGAAGCTTTCTTT.

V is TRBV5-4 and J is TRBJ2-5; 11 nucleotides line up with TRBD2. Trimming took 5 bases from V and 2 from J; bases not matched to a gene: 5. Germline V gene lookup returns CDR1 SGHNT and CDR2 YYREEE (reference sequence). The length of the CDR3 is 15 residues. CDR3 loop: CASSLSGRAQETQYF. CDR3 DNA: TGTGCCAGCAGTCTTAGCGGGAGGGCTCAAGAGACCCAGTACTTC.

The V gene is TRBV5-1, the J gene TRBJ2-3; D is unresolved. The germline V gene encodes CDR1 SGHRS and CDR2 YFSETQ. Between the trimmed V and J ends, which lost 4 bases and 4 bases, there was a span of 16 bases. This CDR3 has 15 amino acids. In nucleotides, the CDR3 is TGCGCCAGCAGCCCCGCTAGTCTGGGCTCAGATACGCAGTATTTT. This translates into CASSPASLGSDTQYF.

This chain's CDR3 is CASSLGQLQETQYF. CDR3 DNA: TGTGCCAGCAGCTTAGGTCAGCTCCAAGAGACCCAGTACTTC. The chain employs TRBV11-2 and TRBJ2-5; D is ambiguous. Germline CDR1 and CDR2: SGHAT and FQNNGV. This CDR3 is 14 amino acids long. V was shortened by 1 base and J by 1 base, with 7 bases between the two germline ends.

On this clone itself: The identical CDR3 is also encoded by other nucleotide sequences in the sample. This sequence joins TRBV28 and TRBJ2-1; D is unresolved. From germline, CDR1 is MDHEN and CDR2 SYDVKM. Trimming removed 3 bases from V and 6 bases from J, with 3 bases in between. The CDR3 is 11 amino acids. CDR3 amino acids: CASSFPNEQFF. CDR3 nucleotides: TGTGCCAGCAGTTTCCCCAATGAGCAGTTCTTC.

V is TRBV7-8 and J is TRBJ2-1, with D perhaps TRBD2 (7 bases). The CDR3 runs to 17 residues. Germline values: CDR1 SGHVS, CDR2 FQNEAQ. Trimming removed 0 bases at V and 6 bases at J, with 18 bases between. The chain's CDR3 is CASSLARGPGGANEQFF. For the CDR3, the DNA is TGTGCCAGCAGCTTAGCGCGGGGGCCGGGAGGAGCCAATGAGCAGTTCTTC.

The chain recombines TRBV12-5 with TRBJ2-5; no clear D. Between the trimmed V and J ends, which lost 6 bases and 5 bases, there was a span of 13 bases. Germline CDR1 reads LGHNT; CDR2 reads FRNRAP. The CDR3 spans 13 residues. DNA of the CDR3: TGTGCTAGTGGACCGGTGCGTTTGGAGACCCAGTACTTC. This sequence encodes CASGPVRLETQYF.